The source of this T cell receptor (beta chain) is a study of Ad26.COV2.S vaccination and SARS-CoV-2 variants. Study as a whole: Among those in the COV1001 Ad26.COV2.S trial arm was the donor. Once or twice, 56 days apart, Ad26.COV2.S was delivered intramuscularly.

With regard to this clone: Its antigen is unidentified.

Whole-study findings and limits: Individuals receiving vaccine had higher spike-specific TCR breadth than placebo recipients did.

V gave up 0 bases and J gave up 5 bases; unmatched junction bases: 7. CDR3 length: 15 residues. In germline, CDR1 is SGHRS, CDR2 YFSETQ. This sample's treatment: some 20 received Ad26.COV2.S at low or high dose, single or two shots; several received placebo; per-sample allocation not given. Sampling was performed 63 days after the first vaccine or placebo injection. The shot given was an Ad26 vector that makes Wuhan-strain SARS-CoV-2 spike. The protocol was immunoSEQ multiplex PCR, while the TCRdb copy is restricted to in-frame clones and leaves out a portion. The sample has about 680,000 clones, about 90% seen once.

This sequence originates from a person aged 18-60 years who received the Ad26.COV2.S COVID-19 vaccine or a placebo. The rearrangement links TRBV5-1 to TRBJ2-7; TRBD2 aligns across 8 bases. The sequencing here drew on peripheral blood, taken in a trial of Ad26.COV2.S vaccine versus placebo. The DNA of the CDR3 is TGCGCCAGCAGCTTGGGCGGGAGGAATGGGGACGAGCAGTACTTC. It is translated as CASSLGGRNGDEQYF.